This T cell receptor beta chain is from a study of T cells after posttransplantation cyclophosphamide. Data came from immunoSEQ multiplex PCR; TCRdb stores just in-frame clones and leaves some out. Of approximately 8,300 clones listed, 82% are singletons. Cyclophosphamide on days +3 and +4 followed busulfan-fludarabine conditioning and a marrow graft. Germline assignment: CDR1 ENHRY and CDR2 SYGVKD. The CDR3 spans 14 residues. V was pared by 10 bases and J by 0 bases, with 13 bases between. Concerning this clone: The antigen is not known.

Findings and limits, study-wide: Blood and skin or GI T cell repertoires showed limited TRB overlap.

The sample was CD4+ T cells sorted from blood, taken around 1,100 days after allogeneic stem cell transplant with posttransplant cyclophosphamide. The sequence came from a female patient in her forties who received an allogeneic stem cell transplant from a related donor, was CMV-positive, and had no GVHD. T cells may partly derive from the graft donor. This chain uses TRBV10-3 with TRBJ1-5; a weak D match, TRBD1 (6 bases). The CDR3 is CATRSGVSNQPQHF. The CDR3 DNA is TGTGCCACCAGGTCAGGGGTTAGCAATCAGCCCCAGCATTTT.